One sample yielded the 20 T cell receptor beta chains listed below, sequenced in a study of CD8 T cells in Susac syndrome. An amount of RNA that ranged from roughly 0.5 to 1 ug was reverse transcribed with random hexamers. TCRdb reprocessed the immunoSEQ multiplex PCR reads via MiXCR and lists one record per CDR3 protein. The table includes tens of thousands of distinct CDR3 sequences, over 85% detected once. Sequencing was done on a sample of CD8+ T cells from PBMCs. The receptors were gathered from a human donor in good health.

The V call is TRBV19, the J call TRBJ2-7; TRBD2 matches 11 bases. This CDR3 is 14 amino acids long. Per the germline V gene, CDR1 is LNHDA and CDR2 is SQIVND (reference sequence). Unmatched junction bases numbered 6, after V lost 6 bases and J lost 5 bases. This CDR3 reads CASSLLAGADEQYF. In DNA form, the CDR3 reads TGTGCCAGTAGCCTACTAGCGGGAGCGGACGAGCAGTACTTC.

V gene TRBV5-1 combines with J gene TRBJ2-1; 8 positions match TRBD2. CDR3 length: 15 residues. CDR1 is SGHRS, CDR2 YFSETQ, per germline. Trimming at V came to 0 bases and at J to 4 bases, leaving 3 bases not matched to a gene. The CDR3 nucleotides are TGCGCCAGCAGCTTGGTTACTAGCGGATACAATGAGCAGTTCTTC. This encodes CASSLVTSGYNEQFF.

The rearrangement uses TRBV28 and TRBJ2-1, with TRBD2 identical over 14 bases. The CDR3 totals 18 residues. Germline CDR1 and CDR2: MDHEN and SYDVKM. V shed 4 bases, J shed 7 bases, and the junction held 12 bases outside the gene matches. Here the CDR3 DNA reads TGTGCCAGCAGTTCTCCTTCTCCCGGGACTAGCGGGAGAAATGAGCAGTTCTTC. As protein: CASSSPSPGTSGRNEQFF.

J is TRBJ1-5 and V is TRBV7-9, with a possible D match to TRBD1 (5 bases). The V gene's germline CDR1 is SEHNR and CDR2 FQNEAQ (reference sequence). This CDR3 contains 14 residues. Trimming removed 1 base at V and 3 bases at J, with 7 bases between. The CDR3 here is CASSLGGINQPQHF. The CDR3 DNA follows: TGTGCCAGCAGCTTAGGGGGCATCAATCAGCCCCAGCATTTT. Combining the CDR3 with reference TRBV7-9 and TRBJ1-5 gives the whole variable domain DTGVSQNPRHKITKRGQNVTFRCDPISEHNRLYWYRQTLGQGPEFLTYFQNEAQLEKSRLLSDRFSAERPKGSFSTLEIQRTEQGDSAMYLCASSLGGINQPQHFGDGTRLSIL.

This clonotype was seen a single time. This rearrangement joins TRBV27 to TRBJ2-5; TRBD1 matches 8 bases. In germline, CDR1 is MNHEY, CDR2 SMNVEV (reference sequence). The CDR3 runs to 14 residues. J was trimmed by 2 bases and V by 6 bases; bases with no gene match: 5. The DNA for the CDR3 is TGTGCCAGCAGGATGACAGGGGATCAAGAGACCCAGTACTTC. This codes for CASRMTGDQETQYF.

The J gene is TRBJ2-2, the V gene TRBV24-1; D might be TRBD2 (5 bases). Trimming took 3 bases from V and 5 from J, leaving 15 bases between them. CDR1 and CDR2 (germline): KGHDR, SFDVKD. The CDR3 totals 16 residues. The chain's CDR3 is CATSDPWTGKTGELFF. CDR3 DNA sequence: TGTGCCACCAGTGATCCCTGGACGGGAAAGACCGGGGAGCTGTTTTTT.

CDR3 residues: CASSLARGETQYF. The CDR3 nucleotides are TGTGCCAGCAGCTTAGCTAGGGGAGAGACCCAGTACTTC. The rearrangement links TRBV5-6 to TRBJ2-5; a possible D gene is TRBD1 (5 bases). Germline V gene lookup returns CDR1 SGHDT and CDR2 YYEEEE. The CDR3 consists of 13 residues. The V gene lost 2 bases and the J gene lost 4 bases, with 9 bases spanning the gap.

The J gene is TRBJ1-1, the V gene TRBV5-1, with 8 nucleotides matching TRBD1. This CDR3 spans 16 amino acids. Germline CDR1 and CDR2: SGHRS and YFSETQ. V gave up 4 bases and J gave up 0 bases; unmatched junction bases: 8. The CDR3, as DNA: TGCGCCAGCAGCCTATGGACAGGGACTATGAACACTGAAGCTTTCTTT. Translation: CASSLWTGTMNTEAFF.

This sequence joins TRBV29-1 and TRBJ1-1, with D perhaps TRBD1 (5 bases). The CDR3 is 14 residues long. The germline gives CDR1 SQVTM, CDR2 ANQGSEA. Trimming left V 4 bases short and J 8 bases short, with 20 bases between. The CDR3 DNA reads as TGCAGCGTTGGGGAAGGCCCCTTAGCAGGGGAAGCTTTCTTT. As protein: CSVGEGPLAGEAFF.

The rearrangement links TRBV19 to TRBJ1-1, with D unclear. This CDR3 region has 12 residues. The V and J ends lost 7 bases and 1 base respectively, with 7 bases between them. Germline lookup yields CDR1 LNHDA and CDR2 SQIVND (reference sequence). The CDR3 coding sequence is TGTGCCAGTAAGTGGGGGAACACTGAAGCTTTCTTT. Translation gives CASKWGNTEAFF.

V and J are TRBV2 and TRBJ1-1, with no clear D. Trimming took 3 bases from V and 0 from J, leaving 5 bases between them. The CDR3 is 13 amino acids. Germline loops: CDR1 SNHLY, CDR2 FYNNEI. In DNA, the CDR3 is TGTGCCAGCAGTGATACAGTGAACACTGAAGCTTTCTTT. The encoded protein is CASSDTVNTEAFF. Full variable domain (remainder filled in from reference TRBV2 and TRBJ1-1): EPEVTQTPSHQVTQMGQEVILRCVPISNHLYFYWYRQILGQKVEFLVSFYNNEISEKSEIFDDQFSVERPDGSNFTLKIRSTKLEDSAMYFCASSDTVNTEAFFGQGTRLTVV.

This rearrangement joins TRBV6-5 to TRBJ2-2; D tentatively fits TRBD1 or TRBD2 (5 bases each). From germline, CDR1 is MNHEY and CDR2 SVGAGI. The length of the CDR3 is 13 residues. The V end lost 11 bases, the J end lost 4 bases, and 14 bases lay between the germline ends. The CDR3 region has the DNA TGTGCCGCCAGGGAGAGTGGCACCGGGGAGCTGTTTTTT. Its translation: CAARESGTGELFF.

The chain recombines TRBV29-1 with TRBJ2-1, with unresolved D. The CDR3 length is 10 residues. Germline CDR1 is SQVTM and CDR2 is ANQGSEA. Trimming removed 6 bases from V and 6 bases from J, with 6 bases in between. The CDR3 sequence: CSVGSNEQFF. For the CDR3, the DNA is TGCAGCGTCGGCAGCAATGAGCAGTTCTTC.

The chain is built from TRBV18 and TRBJ1-1; D is ambiguous. Trimming removed 3 bases from V and 6 bases from J, with 8 bases in between. CDR1 and CDR2 from the germline V gene are KGHSH and LQKENI. The CDR3 covers 12 residues. Here the CDR3 reads CASSPSRSEAFF. CDR3 sequence (DNA): TGTGCCAGCTCACCTTCTCGCTCTGAAGCTTTCTTT.

This chain connects TRBV5-1 to TRBJ2-7, with 10 bases matching TRBD1. The CDR3 is 15 amino acids. J gave up 7 bases and V 4 bases, and 11 bases lay outside the gene matches. CDR1 and CDR2 from the germline V gene are SGHRS and YFSETQ. Written as DNA, the CDR3 is TGCGCCAGCAGCCTGACAGGGGGCGGTTCGTTGGAGCAGTACTTC. It translates to CASSLTGGGSLEQYF.

This chain uses TRBV13 with TRBJ2-3; TRBD2 matches 10 bases. J lost 3 bases, V lost 3 bases, and 6 bases had no gene match. CDR1 and CDR2 (germline): PRHDT, FYEKMQ (reference sequence). The CDR3 is made up of 16 amino acids. The CDR3 spells CASSFLAGEITDTQYF. Here the CDR3 DNA reads TGTGCCAGCAGCTTCCTAGCGGGAGAGATTACAGATACGCAGTATTTT.

V usage is TRBV4-2 and J usage is TRBJ2-4; tentatively, D is TRBD1 or TRBD2 (5 bases each). CDR3 size: 16 residues. V gave up 0 bases and J gave up 9 bases, with 18 bases separating them. The V gene's germline CDR1 is LGHNA and CDR2 YNFKEQ. The CDR3 sequence: CASSQDLGPRRGIQYF. Here the CDR3 DNA reads TGTGCCAGCAGCCAAGATCTGGGACCCAGAAGAGGCATTCAGTACTTC.

This clonotype was observed a few times. The chain is built from TRBV27 and TRBJ2-7, with D tentatively TRBD1 (6 bases). Germline V lookup: CDR1 MNHEY, CDR2 SMNVEV (reference sequence). Trimming removed 3 bases at V and 1 base at J, with 7 bases between. The CDR3 length is 13 residues. The CDR3 protein is CASSFTGSYEQYF. The CDR3 DNA is TGTGCCAGCAGTTTTACAGGGTCCTACGAGCAGTACTTC.

This chain uses TRBV19 with TRBJ1-1; D might be TRBD1 (6 bases). Per germline, CDR1 LNHDA and CDR2 SQIVND (reference sequence). V was cut by 3 bases and J by 3 bases, with 11 bases left in between. The CDR3 covers 14 residues. The CDR3 loop is CASSIGGGYTEAFF. Written as DNA, the CDR3 is TGTGCCAGTAGTATCGGGGGGGGCTACACTGAAGCTTTCTTT.

The chain employs TRBV28 and TRBJ2-2, with 7 bases aligning to TRBD2. The CDR3 extends over 16 amino acids. The trim removed 3 bases at V and 2 bases at J, leaving 6 bases unmatched. Germline CDR1 MDHEN, CDR2 SYDVKM. The CDR3 region has the DNA TGTGCCAGCAGTTTTTCAGGACTAGACAACACCGGGGAGCTGTTTTTT. This encodes CASSFSGLDNTGELFF.